This TCR beta chain was retrieved from a study of response to subunit inactivated influenza vaccine. Germline V CDR1 and CDR2: MNHEY, SVGEGT. V was cut by 5 bases and J by 4 bases, with 18 bases left in between. The CDR3 covers 15 residues. MiXCR, run by TCRdb on the RT-PCR reads, gives a single entry per CDR3 protein. The profile shows some 520,000 distinct CDR3 sequences, about 15% of them singletons. The specimen comprised CD4+ T cells sorted from PBMCs, sampled less than 30 months after vaccination. The rearrangement uses TRBV6-2 or TRBV6-3 and TRBJ2-7; D possibly corresponds to TRBD2 (5 bases). The receptor was derived from a man between 50 and 69 years old who received an inactivated influenza vaccine. CDR3 nucleotides: TGTGCCAGCAGTGCCCGGGGAAGCGGCGGTTACGAGCAGTACTTC. This translates into CASSARGSGGYEQYF.